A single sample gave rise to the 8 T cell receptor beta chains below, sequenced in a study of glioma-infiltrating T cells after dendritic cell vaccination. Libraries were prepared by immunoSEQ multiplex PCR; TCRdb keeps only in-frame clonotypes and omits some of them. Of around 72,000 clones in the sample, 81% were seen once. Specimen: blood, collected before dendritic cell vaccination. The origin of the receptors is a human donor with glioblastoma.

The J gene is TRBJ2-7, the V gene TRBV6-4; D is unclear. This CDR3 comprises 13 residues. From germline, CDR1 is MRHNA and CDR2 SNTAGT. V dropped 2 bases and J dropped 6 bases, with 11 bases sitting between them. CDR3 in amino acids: CASSDESGAEQYF. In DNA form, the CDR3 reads TGTGCCAGCAGTGACGAGTCGGGTGCCGAGCAGTACTTC.

The CDR3 DNA sequence: TGTGCCAGTAGATACGGACTAGCGGGGGACACCGGGGAGCTGTTTTTT. Residues: CASRYGLAGDTGELFF. The V gene is TRBV19, the J gene TRBJ2-2; 13 bases match TRBD2. The CDR3 consists of 16 residues. V gave up 6 bases and J gave up 3 bases; unmatched junction bases: 4. Germline V lookup: CDR1 LNHDA, CDR2 SQIVND (reference sequence).

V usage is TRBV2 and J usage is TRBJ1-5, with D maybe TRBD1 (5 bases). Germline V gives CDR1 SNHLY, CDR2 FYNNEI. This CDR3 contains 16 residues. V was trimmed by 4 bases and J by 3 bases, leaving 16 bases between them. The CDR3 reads CASSGARALLNQPQHF. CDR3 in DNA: TGTGCCAGCAGTGGAGCCAGGGCCCTCCTCAATCAGCCCCAGCATTTT.

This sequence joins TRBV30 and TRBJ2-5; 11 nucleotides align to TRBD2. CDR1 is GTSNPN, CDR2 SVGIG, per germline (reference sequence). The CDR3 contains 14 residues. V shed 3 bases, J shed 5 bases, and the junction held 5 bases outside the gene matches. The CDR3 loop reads CAWRQLAGVETQYF. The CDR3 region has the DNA TGTGCCTGGAGGCAACTAGCGGGGGTTGAGACCCAGTACTTC.

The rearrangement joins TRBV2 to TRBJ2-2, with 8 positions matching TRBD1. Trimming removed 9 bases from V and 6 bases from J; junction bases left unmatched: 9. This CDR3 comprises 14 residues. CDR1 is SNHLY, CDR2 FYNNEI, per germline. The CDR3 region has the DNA TGTGCCAGGGGAGGACAGGGCCCGTCCGGGGAGCTGTTTTTT. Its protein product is CARGGQGPSGELFF.

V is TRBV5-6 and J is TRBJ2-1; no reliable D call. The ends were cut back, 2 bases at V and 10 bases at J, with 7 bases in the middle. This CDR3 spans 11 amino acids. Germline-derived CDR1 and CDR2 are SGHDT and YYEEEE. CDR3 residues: CASSFLEEQFF. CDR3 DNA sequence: TGTGCCAGCAGCTTTTTAGAAGAGCAGTTCTTC.

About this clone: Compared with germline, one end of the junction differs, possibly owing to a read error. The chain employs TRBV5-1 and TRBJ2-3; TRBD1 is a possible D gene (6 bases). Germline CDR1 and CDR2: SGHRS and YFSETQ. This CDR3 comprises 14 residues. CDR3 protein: CASSTALGGDMQYF. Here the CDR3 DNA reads TGCGCCAGCAGCACAGCACTAGGGGGAGATATGCAGTATTTT.

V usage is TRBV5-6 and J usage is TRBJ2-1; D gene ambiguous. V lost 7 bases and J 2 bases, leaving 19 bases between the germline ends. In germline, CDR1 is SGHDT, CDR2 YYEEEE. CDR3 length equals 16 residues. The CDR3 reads CASCRNPNPAYNEQFF. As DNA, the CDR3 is TGTGCCAGCTGCCGAAATCCCAACCCAGCCTACAATGAGCAGTTCTTC.